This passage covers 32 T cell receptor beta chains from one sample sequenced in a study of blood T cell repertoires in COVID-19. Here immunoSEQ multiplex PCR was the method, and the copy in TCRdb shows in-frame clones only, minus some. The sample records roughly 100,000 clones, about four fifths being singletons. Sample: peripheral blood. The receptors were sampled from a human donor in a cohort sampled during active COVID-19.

The CDR3 is CASSPTGASTDTQYF. CDR3 in DNA: TGTGCCAGCTCACCGACAGGGGCCAGCACAGATACGCAGTATTTT. This chain links TRBV18 with TRBJ2-3; 8 bases match TRBD1. J lost 0 bases, V lost 3 bases, and 2 bases had no gene match. CDR3 length equals 15 residues. Germline V lookup: CDR1 KGHSH, CDR2 LQKENI.

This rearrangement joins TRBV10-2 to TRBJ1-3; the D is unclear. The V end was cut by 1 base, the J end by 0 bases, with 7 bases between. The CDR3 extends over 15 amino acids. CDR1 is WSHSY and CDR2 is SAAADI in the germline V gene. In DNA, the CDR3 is TGCGCCAGCAGTGAGTACAGAGTCTCTGGAAACACCATATATTTT. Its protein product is CASSEYRVSGNTIYF.

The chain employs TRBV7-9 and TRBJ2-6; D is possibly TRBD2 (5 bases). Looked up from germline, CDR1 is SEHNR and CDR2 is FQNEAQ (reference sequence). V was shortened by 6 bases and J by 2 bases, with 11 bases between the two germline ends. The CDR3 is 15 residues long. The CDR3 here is CASSAPGAGANVLTF. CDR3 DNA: TGTGCCAGCAGTGCCCCCGGGGCTGGGGCCAACGTCCTGACTTTC.

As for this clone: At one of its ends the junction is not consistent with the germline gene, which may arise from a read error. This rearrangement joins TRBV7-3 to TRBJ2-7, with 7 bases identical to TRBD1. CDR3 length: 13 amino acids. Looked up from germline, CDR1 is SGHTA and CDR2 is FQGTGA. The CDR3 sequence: CASSYSTGKTPVF. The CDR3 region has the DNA TGTGCCAGCAGCTATTCGACAGGGAAGACCCCGGTCTTC.

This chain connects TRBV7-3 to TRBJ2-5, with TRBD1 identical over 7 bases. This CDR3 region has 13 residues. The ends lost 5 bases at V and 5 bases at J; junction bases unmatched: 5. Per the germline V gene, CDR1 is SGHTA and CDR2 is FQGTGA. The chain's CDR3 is CASSAGGRETQYF. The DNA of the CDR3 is TGTGCCAGCAGCGCAGGGGGTCGGGAGACCCAGTACTTC.

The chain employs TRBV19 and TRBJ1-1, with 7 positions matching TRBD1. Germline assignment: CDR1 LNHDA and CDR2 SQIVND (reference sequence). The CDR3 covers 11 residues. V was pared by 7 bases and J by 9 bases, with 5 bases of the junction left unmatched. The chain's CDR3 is CASNNRGKAFF. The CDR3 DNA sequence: TGTGCCAGTAACAACAGGGGAAAAGCTTTCTTT.

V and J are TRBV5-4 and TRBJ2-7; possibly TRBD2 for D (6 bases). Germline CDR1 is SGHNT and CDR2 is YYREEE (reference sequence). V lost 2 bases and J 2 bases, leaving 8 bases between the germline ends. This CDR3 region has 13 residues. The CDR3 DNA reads TGTGCCAGCAGCTTAGCGGGCCCCTACGAGCAGTACTTC. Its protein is CASSLAGPYEQYF.

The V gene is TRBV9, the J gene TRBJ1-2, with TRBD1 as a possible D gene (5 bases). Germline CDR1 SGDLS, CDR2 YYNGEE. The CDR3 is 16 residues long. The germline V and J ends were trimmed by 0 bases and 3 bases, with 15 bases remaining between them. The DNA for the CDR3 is TGTGCCAGCAGCGTAGATCAGGGCTCTAGTGACTATGGCTACACCTTC. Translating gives CASSVDQGSSDYGYTF.

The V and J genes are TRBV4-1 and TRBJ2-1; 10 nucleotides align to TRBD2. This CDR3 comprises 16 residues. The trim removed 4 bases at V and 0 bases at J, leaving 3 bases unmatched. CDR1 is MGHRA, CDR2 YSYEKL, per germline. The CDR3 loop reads CASSRLAGGSYNEQFF. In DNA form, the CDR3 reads TGCGCCAGCAGCCGCTTAGCGGGAGGCTCCTACAATGAGCAGTTCTTC.

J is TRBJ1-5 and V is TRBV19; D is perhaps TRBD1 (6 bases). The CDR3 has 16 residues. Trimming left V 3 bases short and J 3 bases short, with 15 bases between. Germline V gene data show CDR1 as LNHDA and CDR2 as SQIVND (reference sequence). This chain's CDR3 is CASSIAGQSPNQPQHF. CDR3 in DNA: TGTGCCAGTAGTATTGCAGGACAGAGCCCCAATCAGCCCCAGCATTTT. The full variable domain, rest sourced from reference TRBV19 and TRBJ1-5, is DGGITQSPKYLFRKEGQNVTLSCEQNLNHDAMYWYRQDPGQGLRLIYYSQIVNDFQKGDIAEGYSVSREKKESFPLTVTSAQKNPTAFYLCASSIAGQSPNQPQHFGDGTRLSIL.

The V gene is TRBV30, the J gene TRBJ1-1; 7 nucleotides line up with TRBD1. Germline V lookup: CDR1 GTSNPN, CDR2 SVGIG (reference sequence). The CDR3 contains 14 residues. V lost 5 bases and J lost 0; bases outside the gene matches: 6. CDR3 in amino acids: CAWALTGMNTEAFF. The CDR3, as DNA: TGTGCCTGGGCCCTGACAGGGATGAACACTGAAGCTTTCTTT.

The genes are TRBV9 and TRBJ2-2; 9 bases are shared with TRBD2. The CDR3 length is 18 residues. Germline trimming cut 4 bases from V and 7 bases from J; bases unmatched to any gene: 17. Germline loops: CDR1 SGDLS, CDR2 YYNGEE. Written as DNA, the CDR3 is TGTGCCAGCAGCCCCCGAGGGGTAGCGGGAGAAGTAAGCGGGGAGCTGTTTTTT. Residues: CASSPRGVAGEVSGELFF.

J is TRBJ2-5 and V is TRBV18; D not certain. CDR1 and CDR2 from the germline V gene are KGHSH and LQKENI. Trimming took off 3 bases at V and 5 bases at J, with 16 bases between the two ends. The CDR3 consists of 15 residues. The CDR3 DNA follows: TGTGCCAGCTCACCGCTCACAGCTCATCAGGAGACCCAGTACTTC. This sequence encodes CASSPLTAHQETQYF.

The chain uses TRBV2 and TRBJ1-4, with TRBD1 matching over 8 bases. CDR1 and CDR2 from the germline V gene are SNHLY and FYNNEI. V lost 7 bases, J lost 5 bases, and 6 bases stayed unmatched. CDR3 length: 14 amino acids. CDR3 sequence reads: CASTWTGLNEKLFF. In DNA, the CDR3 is TGTGCCAGCACCTGGACAGGGCTAAATGAAAAACTGTTTTTT.

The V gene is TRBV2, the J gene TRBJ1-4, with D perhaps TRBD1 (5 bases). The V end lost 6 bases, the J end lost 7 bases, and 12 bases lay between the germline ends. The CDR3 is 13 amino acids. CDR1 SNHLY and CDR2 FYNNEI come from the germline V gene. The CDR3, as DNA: TGTGCCAGCAGGGGTGACAGCCGTGAAAAACTGTTTTTT. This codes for CASRGDSREKLFF.

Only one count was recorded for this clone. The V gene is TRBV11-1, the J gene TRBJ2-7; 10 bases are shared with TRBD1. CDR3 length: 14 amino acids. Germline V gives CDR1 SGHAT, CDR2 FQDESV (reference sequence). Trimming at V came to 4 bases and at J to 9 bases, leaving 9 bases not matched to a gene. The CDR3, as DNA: TGTGCCAGCAGCTCTAGCAGGACAGGGGGGGTGCAGTACTTC. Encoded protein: CASSSSRTGGVQYF.

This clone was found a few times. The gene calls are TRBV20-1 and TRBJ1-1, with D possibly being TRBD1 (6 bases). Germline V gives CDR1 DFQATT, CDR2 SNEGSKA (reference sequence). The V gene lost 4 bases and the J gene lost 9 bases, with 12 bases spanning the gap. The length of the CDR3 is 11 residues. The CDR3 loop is CSAKQDSQAFF. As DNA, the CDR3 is TGCAGTGCTAAGCAGGACAGCCAAGCTTTCTTT.

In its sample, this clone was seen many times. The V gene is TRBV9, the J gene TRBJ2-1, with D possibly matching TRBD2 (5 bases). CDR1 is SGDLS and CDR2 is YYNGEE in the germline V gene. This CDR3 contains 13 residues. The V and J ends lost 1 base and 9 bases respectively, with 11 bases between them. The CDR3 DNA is TGTGCCAGCAGCGTATTAGAGGCGGGTGAGCAGTTCTTC. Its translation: CASSVLEAGEQFF.

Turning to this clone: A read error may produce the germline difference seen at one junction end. This CDR3 is CASRAQGAHEKLFF. CDR3 bases: TGCGCCAGCAGGGCACAGGGGGCCCATGAGAAACTGTTTTTT. The J gene is TRBJ1-4, the V gene TRBV10-2, with 9 bases that match TRBD1. Germline V gives CDR1 WSHSY, CDR2 SAAADI. The CDR3 spans 14 residues.

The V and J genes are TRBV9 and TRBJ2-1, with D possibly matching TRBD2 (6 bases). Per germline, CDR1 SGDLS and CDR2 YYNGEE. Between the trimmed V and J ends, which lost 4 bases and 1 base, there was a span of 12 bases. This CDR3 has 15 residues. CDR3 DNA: TGTGCCAGCAGCCCCCGGGAGAAGTCCTACAATGAGCAGTTCTTC. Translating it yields CASSPREKSYNEQFF.

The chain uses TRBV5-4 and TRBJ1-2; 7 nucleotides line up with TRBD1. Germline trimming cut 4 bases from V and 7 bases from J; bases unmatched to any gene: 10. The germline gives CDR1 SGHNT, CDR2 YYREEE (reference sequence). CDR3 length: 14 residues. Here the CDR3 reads CASSPREGASGYTF. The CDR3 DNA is TGTGCCAGCAGCCCCCGGGAGGGGGCCAGTGGCTACACCTTC.

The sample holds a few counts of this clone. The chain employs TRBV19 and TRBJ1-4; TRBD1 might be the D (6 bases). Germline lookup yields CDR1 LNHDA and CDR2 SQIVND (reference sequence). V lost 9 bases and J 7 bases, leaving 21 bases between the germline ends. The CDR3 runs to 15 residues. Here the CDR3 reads CASGRNRDLGEKLFF. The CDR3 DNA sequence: TGTGCCAGCGGCCGTAACAGGGATTTGGGTGAAAAACTGTTTTTT.

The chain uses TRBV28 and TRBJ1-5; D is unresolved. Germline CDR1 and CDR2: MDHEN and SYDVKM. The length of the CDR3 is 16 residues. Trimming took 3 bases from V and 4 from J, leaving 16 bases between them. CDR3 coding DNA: TGTGCCAGCAGTTTGATTCGGATTATAGCAAATCAGCCCCAGCATTTT. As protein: CASSLIRIIANQPQHF.

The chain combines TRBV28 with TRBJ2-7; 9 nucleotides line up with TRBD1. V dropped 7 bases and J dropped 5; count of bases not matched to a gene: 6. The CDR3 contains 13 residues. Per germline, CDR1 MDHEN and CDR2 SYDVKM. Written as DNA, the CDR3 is TGTGCCAGCAAACAGGGGGCGAGGGACGAGCAGTACTTC. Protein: CASKQGARDEQYF.

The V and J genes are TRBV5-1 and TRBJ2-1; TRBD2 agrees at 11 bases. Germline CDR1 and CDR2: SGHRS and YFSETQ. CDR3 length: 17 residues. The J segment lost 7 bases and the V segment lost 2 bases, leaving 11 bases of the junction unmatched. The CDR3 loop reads CASSFVFTSGRGNEQFF. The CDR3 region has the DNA TGCGCCAGCAGCTTTGTATTCACTAGCGGGAGAGGTAATGAGCAGTTCTTC.

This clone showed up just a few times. The chain's CDR3 is CASSPYENLAQYF. The CDR3, as DNA: TGTGCCAGCAGCCCATATGAAAACCTAGCGCAGTATTTT. The rearrangement uses TRBV3-1 (or the pseudogene TRBV3-2) and TRBJ2-3; no clear D. V was pared by 4 bases and J by 10 bases, with 15 bases between. Germline CDR1 reads LGHDT; CDR2 reads YNNKEL (reference sequence). CDR3 length: 13 residues.

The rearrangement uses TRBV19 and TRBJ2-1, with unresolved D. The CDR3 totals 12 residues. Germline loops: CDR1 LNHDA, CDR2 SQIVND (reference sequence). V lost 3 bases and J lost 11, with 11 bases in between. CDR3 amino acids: CASSIGVRKQFF. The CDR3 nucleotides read TGTGCCAGTAGTATTGGAGTGCGTAAGCAGTTCTTC.

The CDR3 coding sequence is TGTGCCAGTACCACGGTGGGGAGCCACGAGCAGTACTTC. Its translation is CASTTVGSHEQYF. This chain joins TRBV19 and TRBJ2-7, with TRBD2 as a possible D gene (5 bases). Between the trimmed V and J ends, which lost 7 bases and 5 bases, there was a span of 15 bases. The germline CDR1 and CDR2 sequences are LNHDA and SQIVND (reference sequence). The CDR3 sequence is 13 residues long.

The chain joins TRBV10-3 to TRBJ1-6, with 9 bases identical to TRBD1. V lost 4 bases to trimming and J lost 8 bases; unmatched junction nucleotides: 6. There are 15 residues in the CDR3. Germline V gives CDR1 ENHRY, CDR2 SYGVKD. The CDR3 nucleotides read TGTGCCATCAGTGGGGGACAGGGTTTGGATTCACCCCTCCACTTT. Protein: CAISGGQGLDSPLHF.

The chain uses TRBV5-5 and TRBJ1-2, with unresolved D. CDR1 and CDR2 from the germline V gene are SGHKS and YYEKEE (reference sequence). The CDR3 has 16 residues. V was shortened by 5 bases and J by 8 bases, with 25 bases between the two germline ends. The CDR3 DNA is TGTGCCAGCAGTTGGTCAACTTATCCTAGCTCGGGGGGCTACACCTTC. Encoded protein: CASSWSTYPSSGGYTF.

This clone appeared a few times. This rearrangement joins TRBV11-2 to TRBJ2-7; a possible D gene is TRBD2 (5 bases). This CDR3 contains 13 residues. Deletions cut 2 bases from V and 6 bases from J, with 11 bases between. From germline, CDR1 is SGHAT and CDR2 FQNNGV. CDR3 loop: CASSLPQRGEQYF. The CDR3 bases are TGTGCCAGCAGCTTACCGCAACGGGGCGAGCAGTACTTC.

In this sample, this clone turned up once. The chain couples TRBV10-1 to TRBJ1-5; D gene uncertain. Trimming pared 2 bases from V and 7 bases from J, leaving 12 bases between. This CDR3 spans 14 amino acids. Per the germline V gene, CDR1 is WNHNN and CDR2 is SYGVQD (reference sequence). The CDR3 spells CASSEGSTGQPQHF. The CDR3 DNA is TGCGCCAGCAGTGAGGGGTCAACGGGGCAGCCCCAGCATTTT.